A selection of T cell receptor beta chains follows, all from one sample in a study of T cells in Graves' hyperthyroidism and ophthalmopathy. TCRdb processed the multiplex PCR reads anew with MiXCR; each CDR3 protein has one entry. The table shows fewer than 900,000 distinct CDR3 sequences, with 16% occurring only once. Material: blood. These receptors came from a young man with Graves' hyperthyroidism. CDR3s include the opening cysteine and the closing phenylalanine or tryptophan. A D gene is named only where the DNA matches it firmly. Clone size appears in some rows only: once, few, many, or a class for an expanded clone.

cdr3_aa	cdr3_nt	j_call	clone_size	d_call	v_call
CASSLGWEGKTQYF	TGTGCCAGCAGCTTAGGCTGGGAAGGAAAGACCCAGTACTTC	TRBJ2-5	many	.	TRBV5-4
CAGSKRPGGGEKLFF	TGTGCCGGCAGTAAGAGACCGGGAGGTGGTGAAAAACTGTTTTTT	TRBJ1-4	.	.	TRBV2
CASSLELEETQYF	TGTGCCAGCAGCTTAGAACTAGAAGAGACCCAGTACTTC	TRBJ2-5	.	.	TRBV11-2
CASTSRDRHNEQFF	TGTGCCAGCACCTCTCGCGACAGACACAATGAGCAGTTCTTC	TRBJ2-1	many	.	TRBV12-3/TRBV12-4
CASSFSSAGGDTQYF	TGTGCCAGCAGTTTCTCTTCGGCAGGGGGAGATACGCAGTATTTT	TRBJ2-3	many	TRBD1	TRBV28
CASSPGASGRVEQFF	TGTGCCAGCAGCCCTGGGGCTAGCGGGAGGGTAGAGCAGTTCTTC	TRBJ2-1	.	TRBD2	TRBV3-1
CATGTGTYGYTF	TGTGCCACCGGCACCGGGACCTATGGCTACACCTTC	TRBJ1-2	few	.	TRBV6-1
CASSRDSVEEYF	TGTGCCAGCAGTCGGGACAGTGTGGAGGAGTACTTC	TRBJ2-4	few	TRBD1	TRBV6-1
CASSLSLGAGELFF	TGTGCCAGCAGTTTAAGTCTAGGCGCCGGGGAGCTGTTTTTT	TRBJ2-2	many	.	TRBV12-3/TRBV12-4
CASSYDRYTDTQYF	TGTGCCAGCAGTTACGACAGATACACAGATACGCAGTATTTT	TRBJ2-3	.	.	TRBV27
CASQRRENTEAFF	TGTGCCAGCCAAAGACGGGAGAACACTGAAGCTTTCTTT	TRBJ1-1	.	.	TRBV6-1
CASSSRGVSNYGYTF	TGTGCCAGCAGTTCCCGGGGGGTTAGTAACTATGGCTACACCTTC	TRBJ1-2	.	.	TRBV6-5
CASRESWIGEAFF	TGTGCCAGCAGGGAATCTTGGATTGGTGAAGCTTTCTTT	TRBJ1-1	many	.	TRBV2
CASSPWTLGQNTEAFF	TGTGCCAGCAGCCCCTGGACGTTGGGCCAGAACACTGAAGCTTTCTTT	TRBJ1-1	many	.	TRBV7-2
CASSQQPGPNEQFF	TGTGCCAGCAGCCAACAGCCAGGGCCGAATGAGCAGTTCTTC	TRBJ2-1	many	.	TRBV3-1
CASSSTGSGTEAFF	TGTGCCAGCAGCTCTACAGGATCCGGGACTGAAGCTTTCTTT	TRBJ1-1	many	.	TRBV7-2
CASLQGLRWNEQYF	TGTGCCAGCTTACAGGGGCTCCGTTGGAACGAGCAGTACTTC	TRBJ2-7	many	TRBD1	TRBV28
CASGGLLGYEQYF	TGTGCCAGCGGTGGGCTCCTTGGCTACGAGCAGTACTTC	TRBJ2-7	few	.	TRBV2
CASSLAPGGGNQPQHF	TGTGCCAGCAGCTTAGCCCCAGGGGGGGGAAATCAGCCCCAGCATTTT	TRBJ1-5	few	TRBD1	TRBV7-2
CASSLAPGLFYEQYF	TGTGCCAGCAGTTTAGCCCCAGGGCTGTTCTACGAGCAGTACTTC	TRBJ2-7	many	.	TRBV12-3/TRBV12-4
CSASVAGGIYNEQFF	TGCAGTGCTAGCGTGGCGGGAGGGATCTACAATGAGCAGTTCTTC	TRBJ2-1	.	TRBD2	TRBV20-1
CASTRSYNSPLHF	TGTGCCAGCACCAGGTCCTATAATTCACCCCTCCACTTT	TRBJ1-6	.	.	TRBV6-1
CASSTTGQYLSGANVLTF	TGTGCCAGCAGTACGACGGGACAGTACCTCTCTGGGGCCAACGTCCTGACTTTC	TRBJ2-6	many	TRBD1	TRBV27
CATSRAGTSGSYEQYF	TGTGCCACCAGCAGAGCCGGGACTAGCGGGAGCTACGAGCAGTACTTC	TRBJ2-7	.	TRBD2	TRBV15
CASSLASGEEQYF	TGCGCCAGCAGCTTGGCCAGTGGTGAGGAGCAGTACTTC	TRBJ2-7	few	.	TRBV5-1
CAIKGPGGNQPQHF	TGTGCCATCAAGGGACCCGGGGGCAATCAGCCCCAGCATTTT	TRBJ1-5	many	.	TRBV10-3
CASSSHRGSGTEAFF	TGTGCCAGCAGCTCTCACAGGGGTTCTGGCACTGAAGCTTTCTTT	TRBJ1-1	few	TRBD1	TRBV7-6
CASSLLEGSDTQYF	TGTGCCAGCAGTTTATTAGAGGGTTCAGATACGCAGTATTTT	TRBJ2-3	.	.	TRBV28
CASSRPRDTLSYEQYF	TGTGCCAGCAGCCGGCCCCGGGACACCCTCTCCTACGAGCAGTACTTC	TRBJ2-7	many	.	TRBV28
CASSSRPTDTQYF	TGTGCCAGCAGTTCCCGACCCACAGATACGCAGTATTTT	TRBJ2-3	many	.	TRBV28
CSAGGSRMNTEAFF	TGCAGCGCTGGGGGCAGCCGCATGAACACTGAAGCTTTCTTT	TRBJ1-1	few	.	TRBV29-1
CATSDPNSGRSYNEQFF	TGTGCCACCAGTGACCCCAATAGCGGAAGGTCATACAATGAGCAGTTCTTC	TRBJ2-1	many	.	TRBV24-1
CSARDRGATSGSPYSYNEQFF	TGCAGTGCTAGAGATCGGGGGGCGACTAGCGGGAGTCCCTACTCCTACAATGAGCAGTTCTTC	TRBJ2-1	.	TRBD2	TRBV20-1
CASSDPGLAATDTQYF	TGTGCCAGCAGTGACCCGGGACTAGCGGCCACAGATACGCAGTATTTT	TRBJ2-3	.	TRBD2	TRBV6-2/TRBV6-3
CASSQMAWETQYF	TGCGCCAGCAGCCAAATGGCCTGGGAGACCCAGTACTTC	TRBJ2-5	few	.	TRBV4-1
CASSPWTSGAVAQYF	TGTGCCAGCAGCCCCTGGACTAGCGGGGCGGTCGCCCAGTACTTC	TRBJ2-5	many	TRBD2	TRBV7-8
CASDRGPSYEQYF	TGTGCCAGCGATCGAGGCCCTTCTTACGAGCAGTACTTC	TRBJ2-7	many	.	TRBV2